This T cell receptor (beta chain) was sequenced in a study of shared clonotypes between healthy human individuals. As for the study in general: Each donor contributed plates that comprised three CD4 naive, three CD4 memory, two CD8 naive and one CD8 memory.

For this clone: Its target is not known.

Using immunoSEQ multiplex PCR, the repertoire was profiled, and TCRdb retains in-frame clones only, with some absent. The repertoire holds 1.5 million to 2.5 million clones, roughly 94% seen once, with more than 0.9% in the top ten. Germline CDR1 reads WNHNN; CDR2 reads SYGVQD (reference sequence). Trimming shortened V by 5 bases and J by 0 bases, and 7 bases separated the two germline ends. The CDR3 runs to 14 residues. Overall study results and limits: Non-shared clonotypes had lower generation probabilities than those shared by all four donors.

CD45RO negativity and positive selection for CCR7 defined naive CD8 cells, a population that excluded terminally differentiated effector memory CD45RA+ cells. The chain couples TRBV10-1 to TRBJ1-4; no clear D gene. Sequencing used naive CD8+ T cells sorted from blood. The sequence derives from a man aged 18 to 35 in good health. The chain's CDR3 is CASSRRATNEKLFF. For the CDR3, the DNA is TGCGCCAGCAGTAGGAGAGCAACTAATGAAAAACTGTTTTTT.